This T cell receptor (beta chain) was sequenced for a study of neurological immune-mediated disorders. CDR1 SQVTM and CDR2 ANQGSEA come from the germline V gene. The CDR3 runs to 12 residues. Trimming pared 3 bases from V and 5 bases from J, leaving 8 bases between. Many counts were recorded for this clonotype. Its antigen remains unidentified. Findings of the study overall: Across subjects, no CDR3 amino acid sequence appeared in expanded clones of more than one subject, a finding that suggested private repertoires in all groups.

TCRdb redid the calling of the 5' RACE reads with MiXCR, one entry per CDR3 protein. Among 50,000 or so distinct CDR3 sequences listed, 16% were seen once. Sequencing was done on a sample of PBMCs. This sequence joins TRBV29-1 and TRBJ2-1; unclear D gene. This sequence originates from a man aged 60 to 75 in good health. CDR3 sequence reads: CSVEVRDNEQFF. The CDR3 bases are TGCAGCGTTGAGGTCCGGGACAATGAGCAGTTCTTC.